These T cell receptor beta chains were read from a single sample in a study of cytomegalovirus exposure and HLA in healthy donors. Measured with immunoSEQ multiplex PCR; TCRdb has only the in-frame clones, and not every one. The profile covers about 120,000 clones, with about 10% appearing a single time and over 2.5% taken by the ten largest. Sequences were obtained from PBMCs. The source is a man aged 25-40 years in good health and CMV-seronegative. CDR3s include the opening cysteine and the closing phenylalanine or tryptophan.

j_gene,len,v_gene,CDR3aa
TRBJ1-4,14,TRBV30,CAWSLGGGGEKLFF
TRBJ2-5,13,TRBV19,CASSGLAAETQYF
TRBJ2-7,14,TRBV2,CASSLTGATYEQYF
TRBJ2-3,15,TRBV5-6,CASSLVGVNTDTQYF
TRBJ1-2,15,TRBV5-5,CASSPEKTGKDGYTF
TRBJ2-5,14,TRBV7-2,CASSLQGGQETQYF
TRBJ1-5,13,TRBV27,CASSRGGNQPQHF
TRBJ1-2,13,TRBV7-2,CASSSRQGFGYTF
TRBJ1-1,14,TRBV15,CATSRDLANTEAFF
TRBJ2-7,18,TRBV27,CASSFRVEPAGGHYEQYF
TRBJ1-1,14,TRBV5-1,CASSGMTGNTEAFF
TRBJ1-4,14,TRBV19,CASSGQGAREKLFF
TRBJ1-4,14,TRBV7-7,CASSLARDSEELFF
TRBJ2-3,15,TRBV30,CAAGNPPLITDTQYF
TRBJ2-7,12,TRBV4-3,CASSDRGNEQYF
TRBJ2-2,16,TRBV6-6,CASSYSIAADTGELFF
TRBJ2-3,15,TRBV27,CASSFRTTRTDTQYF
TRBJ2-1,15,TRBV11-3,CASSFDTWTSGEQFF
TRBJ1-2,15,TRBV4-1,CASSQAPGANYGYTF
TRBJ1-6,17,TRBV5-1,CASSPGATGGNNSPLHF
TRBJ1-2,17,TRBV5-4,CASSFTPWGTGDYGYTF
TRBJ2-1,15,TRBV11-2,CASSLGGGTDNEQFF
TRBJ1-2,13,TRBV7-9,CASSLEQVYGYTF
TRBJ2-5,15,TRBV18,CASSPGTGSRETQYF
TRBJ1-6,15,TRBV6-6,CASSYSLGANSPLHF
TRBJ2-7,15,TRBV7-6,CASSSGQGGNYEQYF
TRBJ1-5,12,TRBV19,CAMGEGNQPQHF
TRBJ2-1,15,TRBV27,CASSLGRGSYNEQFF
TRBJ2-3,14,TRBV7-9,CASREAGGTDTQYF
TRBJ2-7,13,TRBV30,CAWRGGGKGEQYF
TRBJ1-3,15,TRBV7-6,CASSLGQWAGNTIYF
TRBJ1-6,11,TRBV15,CATSSRSTLHF
TRBJ2-7,18,TRBV7-9,CASSLAWLRGPGNNEQYF
TRBJ1-1,15,TRBV7-2,CASSLSGIKGTEAFF
TRBJ1-1,13,TRBV7-9,CASSGTGYTEAFF
TRBJ2-3,13,TRBV6-5,CASSSNRGDTQYF
TRBJ2-1,15,TRBV13,CASSGSGRSYNEQFF
TRBJ2-1,18,TRBV5-1,CASSFGTSGDGSYNEQFF
TRBJ2-6,16,TRBV4-2,CASSQKAVSGANVLTF
TRBJ2-7,14,TRBV27,CASSLSTGGREQYF
TRBJ1-1,15,TRBV11-2,CASSPLWGQGTEAFF
TRBJ1-2,12,TRBV19,CASSRGLDGYTF